This T cell receptor beta chain was documented in a study of CD8 T cells in ankylosing spondylitis. With 2 bases clipped from V and 10 bases from J, the junction kept 10 bases outside the gene matches. The CDR3 length is 15 residues. Looked up from germline, CDR1 is SGHTA and CDR2 is FQGTGA. This clonotype occurred many times. Quantitative 5'-RACE with molecular barcodes was used to make the TCR beta libraries. TCRdb re-analysed the 5' RACE reads in MiXCR, keeping a single row per CDR3 protein. This sample yields about 39,000 distinct CDR3 sequences, of which about 9.3% are seen a single time; about 16% belongs to the top ten.

The chain couples TRBV7-3 to TRBJ2-1; 8 bases map to TRBD2. The source material was blood, either unsorted or a sorted T cell fraction (not recorded which). This TCR was recovered from a male donor with ankylosing spondylitis or in good health (not recorded which). CDR3 sequence (DNA): TGTGCCAGCAGCTTAGATCGGGAGGGGTCTCGGGAGCAGTTCTTC. It codes for CASSLDREGSREQFF.